The rows below give T cell receptor beta chains drawn from one sample of a study of early T cells in non-severe SARS-CoV-2 infection. Using its own MiXCR run on the 5' RACE reads, TCRdb lists one record per CDR3 protein. The table lists just under 60,000 distinct CDR3 sequences, around 9% of them singletons, with approximately 16% in the top ten. The specimen was whole blood. These receptors were obtained from an adult who was a healthcare worker with PCR-confirmed SARS-CoV-2 infection or an uninfected control (not recorded which). CDR3s include the opening cysteine and the closing phenylalanine or tryptophan. A D gene is named only where the DNA matches it firmly. Expanded clones get a size class; other rows say once, few or many, or leave the size out.

V,D,size,J,DNA,CDR3
TRBV7-7,-,medium-sized,TRBJ2-5,TGTGCTAGCAGCTCGGACTCCGGCGGAGAGACCCAGTACTTC,CASSSDSGGETQYF
TRBV24-1,-,few,TRBJ1-5,TGTGCCACCAGTGACCCTTCGACAGGTTCCCATCAGCCCCAGCATTTT,CATSDPSTGSHQPQHF
TRBV28,-,few,TRBJ2-7,TGTGCCAGCGGGGGAGGGGGATACGAGCAGTACTTC,CASGGGGYEQYF
TRBV20-1,TRBD2,many,TRBJ2-7,TGCAGTGCTAGAGATTACACTAGCGGAACCTACGAGCAGTACTTC,CSARDYTSGTYEQYF
TRBV20-1,TRBD1,few,TRBJ2-7,TGCAGTGCTAGAGGGGACAGGGGAAATTTCCAGCAGTACTTC,CSARGDRGNFQQYF
TRBV11-3,-,many,TRBJ1-1,TGTGCCAGCAGCTTAGATCCGGCGGCTGAAGCTTTCTTT,CASSLDPAAEAFF
TRBV7-2,-,few,TRBJ2-3,TGTGCCAGCAGCCCCCGGGTCGACACAGATACGCAGTATTTT,CASSPRVDTDTQYF
TRBV28,-,few,TRBJ1-1,TGTGCCAGCAGCGGCAACAGGGTCAACACTGAAGCTTTCTTT,CASSGNRVNTEAFF
TRBV20-1,-,many,TRBJ2-7,TGCAGTGCCAATTCTCGGGGAGACGCCTACGAGCAGTACTTC,CSANSRGDAYEQYF
TRBV20-1,-,many,TRBJ1-5,TGCAGTGCTAGAAACGTGGGGCAGGCGGGTTCTAACCAGCCCCAGCATTTT,CSARNVGQAGSNQPQHF
TRBV28,TRBD1,many,TRBJ1-1,TGTGCCAGCAGTTTAACCCGACAGGGCATAATGTATGTGATCACTGAAGCTTTCTTT,CASSLTRQGIMYVITEAFF
TRBV5-4,TRBD2,few,TRBJ2-3,TGTGCCAGCAGCCAGTCTAGCGGGAGCACAGATACGCAGTATTTT,CASSQSSGSTDTQYF
TRBV7-9,-,-,TRBJ1-1,TGTGCCAGCAGCTTAGCTGAAGCTTTCTTT,CASSLAEAFF
TRBV28,-,few,TRBJ2-1,TGTGCCAGCAGTCCCCCCCTCCCTTACAATGAGCAGTTCTTC,CASSPPLPYNEQFF
TRBV7-6,-,many,TRBJ2-5,TGTGCCAGCAGCATTATCCGGAGGGAGACCCAGTACTTC,CASSIIRRETQYF
TRBV19,-,-,TRBJ2-7,TGTGCCAGTAGTATAGGCGGAGCCTACGAGCAGTACTTC,CASSIGGAYEQYF
TRBV20-1,-,many,TRBJ2-4,TGCAGTGCTAGTATACGAACAGACACTGGCATTCAGTACTTC,CSASIRTDTGIQYF
TRBV29-1,TRBD2,few,TRBJ2-1,TGCAGCGTTGAGTTGGTGACTAGCGGGAGTAATGAGCAGTTCTTC,CSVELVTSGSNEQFF
TRBV24-1,-,many,TRBJ2-6,TGTGCCAGTTCCGCCGGGGCCAACGTCCTGACTTTC,CASSAGANVLTF
TRBV6-5,-,-,TRBJ1-4,TGTGCCAGCAGTTACGATCCGTCAACTAATGAAAAACTGTTTTTT,CASSYDPSTNEKLFF
TRBV29-1,-,many,TRBJ1-1,TGCAGCGCCCGAAGGGGGGACACTGAAGCTTTCTTT,CSARRGDTEAFF
TRBV29-1,-,-,TRBJ2-2,TGCAGCGTTGAGTATGCGAACACCGGGGAGCTGTTTTTT,CSVEYANTGELFF
TRBV7-3,TRBD1,few,TRBJ2-2,TGTGCCAGCAGCTTAACAGGGGGCGAGAGGGAGCTGTTTTTT,CASSLTGGERELFF
TRBV7-9,-,many,TRBJ2-3,TGTGCCAGCAGCGATAGGACAGGCACAGATACGCAGTATTTT,CASSDRTGTDTQYF
TRBV2,-,-,TRBJ2-3,TGTGCCAGCAGTGAAAGGGCTAGCGTGCGCACAGATACGCAGTATTTT,CASSERASVRTDTQYF
TRBV3-1,-,few,TRBJ2-7,TGTGCCAGCAGCCATAGCGGACTAAGCCACGAGCAGTACTTC,CASSHSGLSHEQYF
TRBV7-2,TRBD1,few,TRBJ2-4,TGTGCCAGCAGCTTGAGCTCTAACAGGGGTGCCAAAAACATTCAGTACTTC,CASSLSSNRGAKNIQYF
TRBV18,TRBD2,many,TRBJ2-1,TGTGCCAGCTCACCCCTAGCGGGAGGGGACTACAATGAGCAGTTCTTC,CASSPLAGGDYNEQFF
TRBV6-5,-,once,TRBJ1-2,TGTGCCAGCAGTTACCAAAGGCATAGCTATGGCTACACCTTC,CASSYQRHSYGYTF
TRBV12-3/TRBV12-4,-,few,TRBJ1-5,TGTGCCAGCAGGCAGACAGGAGGCGATCAGCCCCAGCATTTT,CASRQTGGDQPQHF
TRBV7-2,TRBD1,many,TRBJ2-2,TGTGCCAGCAGCTTAGCGCTGGGGACAGGGACCGGGGAGCTGTTTTTT,CASSLALGTGTGELFF
TRBV29-1,-,-,TRBJ1-2,TGCAGCGTGCAGGGGATATATGGCTACACCTTC,CSVQGIYGYTF
TRBV11-2,-,many,TRBJ2-1,TGTGCCAGCAGCTTATTAGCGGCCCTATCCTACAATGAGCAGTTCTTC,CASSLLAALSYNEQFF
TRBV12-3/TRBV12-4,TRBD2,many,TRBJ2-1,TGTGCCAGCAGCCGGGACTATTTTTATGAGCAGTTCTTC,CASSRDYFYEQFF
TRBV5-1,TRBD1,many,TRBJ2-2,TGCGCCAGCAGCCCGACAGGGGGCGATGTTTCCGGGGAGCTGTTTTTT,CASSPTGGDVSGELFF
TRBV27,-,many,TRBJ2-1,TGTGCCAGCAGTTTATCCGTCCCAAGGGGGAATGAGCAGTTCTTC,CASSLSVPRGNEQFF
TRBV20-1,-,many,TRBJ1-6,TGCAGTGCTAGAGATATGGGGCCTAATTCACCCCTCCACTTT,CSARDMGPNSPLHF
TRBV5-5,-,-,TRBJ2-1,TGTGCCAGCAGCTTGGATTTGGACAAGACCAATGAGCAGTTCTTC,CASSLDLDKTNEQFF
TRBV7-9,-,many,TRBJ2-3,TGTGCCAGCAGCTTAGACGGCTTATCCACAGATACGCAGTATTTT,CASSLDGLSTDTQYF
TRBV7-9,-,many,TRBJ1-1,TGTGCCAGCAGCTTAGTTGAACAGAGCCCGAACACTGAAGCTTTCTTT,CASSLVEQSPNTEAFF
TRBV28,TRBD2,-,TRBJ2-1,TGTGCCAGCAGTCCGTTCGGACTAGCGGGAGGTGAGCAGTTCTTC,CASSPFGLAGGEQFF
TRBV20-1,-,many,TRBJ1-2,TGCAGTGCTGAACGGCCAGGCCTCTATGGCTACACCTTC,CSAERPGLYGYTF
TRBV5-1,TRBD2,many,TRBJ2-3,TGCGCCAGCAGCTTGTTTAGCGGGGATCCCACAGATACGCAGTATTTT,CASSLFSGDPTDTQYF
TRBV5-1,TRBD1,few,TRBJ2-4,TGCGCCAGCAGCCCGAACATAAGACAGGGACCGAACATTCAGTACTTC,CASSPNIRQGPNIQYF
TRBV3-1,-,many,TRBJ1-1,TGTGCCAGCAGCCGACAGCTGAACACTGAAGCTTTCTTT,CASSRQLNTEAFF
TRBV28,-,many,TRBJ1-4,TGTGCCAGCAGCCTCCAGGGGAGGAATGAAAAACTGTTTTTT,CASSLQGRNEKLFF
TRBV28,TRBD1,many,TRBJ1-5,TGTGCCAGCAGTTTAATCCAGGGGGCAATTAGCAATCAGCCCCAGCATTTT,CASSLIQGAISNQPQHF
TRBV5-1,TRBD2,-,TRBJ2-1,TGCGCCACCAGCTTGGTTCCTAGCGGGAGCTCCTACAATGAGCAGTTCTTC,CATSLVPSGSSYNEQFF
TRBV28,TRBD2,many,TRBJ2-1,TGTGCCAGCAGTTTCTTAGTCCCTAGCGGGAGGTACTTCTACAATGAGCAGTTCTTC,CASSFLVPSGRYFYNEQFF
TRBV6-2/TRBV6-3,-,many,TRBJ2-7,TGTGCCAGCAGTTACCCCGTTCGTGGTCCCAGCTCCTACGAGCAGTACTTC,CASSYPVRGPSSYEQYF
TRBV20-1,-,-,TRBJ2-7,TGCAGTGCCTTAAGGGGCGGCGAGCAGTACTTC,CSALRGGEQYF
TRBV20-1,-,many,TRBJ1-5,TGCAGTGCTAGAGATCAGTGGAATCAGCCCCAGCATTTT,CSARDQWNQPQHF
TRBV5-1,TRBD2,many,TRBJ2-7,TGCGCCAGCAGCCGGACTAGCGGCTTCAGCTCCTACGAGCAGTACTTC,CASSRTSGFSSYEQYF
TRBV10-3,-,many,TRBJ2-7,TGTGCCATCAGTGAGGGAGGGTACGAGCAGTACTTC,CAISEGGYEQYF